The 8 T cell receptor beta chains in this list originate from one sample, sequenced in a study of Ad26.COV2.S vaccination and SARS-CoV-2 variants. TCRdb keeps only in-frame clones here, not all; method: immunoSEQ multiplex PCR. The sample lists approximately 350,000 clones, about nine tenths occurring once. Treatment: around 19 received Ad26.COV2.S at low or high dose, single or two shots; about 5 received placebo; per-sample allocation not given. Sampling happened 63 days after the first vaccine or placebo injection. Sequencing was performed on peripheral blood, taken in a trial of Ad26.COV2.S vaccine versus placebo. The origin of the receptors is a person aged 18-60 years who received the Ad26.COV2.S COVID-19 vaccine or a placebo.

This clone has only a few counts. This chain connects TRBV4-1 to TRBJ1-2; 8 nucleotides align to TRBD1. With 1 base clipped from V and 2 bases from J, the junction kept 9 bases outside the gene matches. This CDR3 region has 17 residues. Germline assignment: CDR1 MGHRA and CDR2 YSYEKL. CDR3 in DNA: TGCGCCAGCAGCCAAGTGGGAGCAGGGGGCTGGAACTATGGCTACACCTTC. Encoded protein: CASSQVGAGGWNYGYTF.

The CDR3 DNA reads as TGTGCCACCAGCGAAATAGTTAGCTCCTACAATGAGCAGTTCTTC. Protein: CATSEIVSSYNEQFF. This rearrangement joins TRBV15 to TRBJ2-1; D uncertain. In germline, CDR1 is LNHNV, CDR2 YYDKDF (reference sequence). V shed 5 bases and J shed 0 bases, with 11 bases lying between them. This CDR3 is built from 15 residues.

V is TRBV7-8 and J is TRBJ1-1; no clear D. The CDR3 runs to 13 residues. Germline CDR1 SGHVS, CDR2 FQNEAQ. V lost 5 bases and J lost 1, with 8 bases in between. The CDR3 DNA is TGTGCCAGCAGCCTTATACAGAACACTGAAGCTTTCTTT. Translating it yields CASSLIQNTEAFF.

This clone was recorded only once. The chain employs TRBV4-1 and TRBJ2-1; 9 nucleotides line up with TRBD2. Per the germline V gene, CDR1 is MGHRA and CDR2 is YSYEKL. The CDR3 is 17 amino acids. The junction had 13 bases not matched to a gene; V was cut back by 4 bases and J by 6 bases. The CDR3 DNA follows: TGCGCCAGCAGCCTTTTTTCGGGCGGGGGGGCCCCCAATGAGCAGTTCTTC. Translation gives CASSLFSGGGAPNEQFF.

The chain is built from TRBV6-5 and TRBJ2-5; 13 positions match TRBD2. The J segment lost 2 bases and the V segment lost 11 bases, leaving 5 bases of the junction unmatched. This CDR3 contains 14 residues. Per germline, CDR1 MNHEY and CDR2 SVGAGI. The chain's CDR3 is CACGTSGAQETQYF. The CDR3, as DNA: TGTGCCTGTGGGACTAGCGGGGCACAAGAGACCCAGTACTTC.

This rearrangement joins TRBV11-3 to TRBJ2-7; 9 nucleotides align to TRBD1. The CDR3 is 15 amino acids. V trimming: 0 bases; J trimming: 5 bases; junction bases outside the gene matches: 5. Germline V gene data show CDR1 as SGHNT and CDR2 as YENEEA. The CDR3 DNA is TGTGCCAGCAGCTTAGAAACAGGGGGCGCCGACGAGCAGTACTTC. This codes for CASSLETGGADEQYF.

V usage is TRBV19 and J usage is TRBJ2-7; 12 bases map to TRBD1. There are 16 residues in the CDR3. V shed 5 bases and J 5 bases; nucleotides not matched to a gene: 10. Germline V gene data show CDR1 as LNHDA and CDR2 as SQIVND (reference sequence). CDR3 nucleotide sequence: TGTGCCAGTAGTCGCCTGCCGGGACAGGGGGCCCACGAGCAGTACTTC. Protein: CASSRLPGQGAHEQYF.

The rearrangement links TRBV18 to TRBJ2-5; TRBD2 might be the D (5 bases). The CDR3 has 15 residues. Trimming pared 5 bases from V and 3 bases from J, leaving 16 bases between. Germline assignment: CDR1 KGHSH and CDR2 LQKENI. The CDR3 bases are TGTGCCAGCTCAAGTAAGCAGGAGGTCGAAGAGACCCAGTACTTC. It translates to CASSSKQEVEETQYF.